One and the same sample provided the 17 T cell receptor beta chains below, sequenced in a study of T cell repertoires in cytomegalovirus infection. TCRdb redid the calling of the reads with MiXCR, one entry per CDR3 protein. The data show a few hundred thousand distinct CDR3 sequences, approximately 9.1% seen once. The specimen sequenced was PBMCs. The receptors stem from a human donor in good health (CMV status not recorded). Some clones in this sample may be carry-over from other donors' samples.

This clonotype showed up many times. The chain has TRBV29-1 and TRBJ1-2; the D is unclear. This CDR3 is built from 12 residues. Germline CDR1 SQVTM, CDR2 ANQGSEA. V lost 0 bases, J lost 4 bases, and 6 bases lay in between. The CDR3 bases are TGCAGCGTTGAAGACAGACCCTATGGCTACACCTTC. This gives the protein CSVEDRPYGYTF.

V is TRBV7-3 and J is TRBJ2-3; TRBD2 matches at 8 bases. CDR3 length: 17 amino acids. Trimming cost V 1 base and J 6 bases; bases outside gene matches: 12. CDR1 SGHTA and CDR2 FQGTGA come from the germline V gene. This CDR3 reads CASSLNIGAGGLDTQYF. CDR3 coding DNA: TGTGCCAGCAGCTTAAATATTGGCGCGGGGGGTTTGGATACGCAGTATTTT. The full variable domain, its missing parts supplied by reference TRBV7-3 and TRBJ2-3, is GAGVSQTPSNKVTEKGKYVELRCDPISGHTALYWYRQSLGQGPEFLIYFQGTGAADDSGLPNDRFFAVRPEGSVSTLKIQRTERGDSAVYLCASSLNIGAGGLDTQYFGPGTRLTVL.

V and J are TRBV29-1 and TRBJ2-2; 9 bases are a match to TRBD2. The CDR3 totals 14 residues. CDR1 is SQVTM and CDR2 is ANQGSEA in the germline V gene. Here the CDR3 DNA reads TGCAGTGGAAAGGGTAGCGGGAGAGCCGGGGAGCTGTTTTTT. This codes for CSGKGSGRAGELFF.

At least ten counts were recorded for this clonotype. The J gene is TRBJ1-2, the V gene TRBV12-3 or TRBV12-4; D is possibly TRBD1 (6 bases). The germline V and J ends were trimmed by 6 bases and 8 bases, with 16 bases remaining between them. This CDR3 has 13 amino acids. CDR3 loop: CASSPSRQAGYTF. The CDR3 nucleotides read TGTGCCAGCAGCCCTTCTCGACAGGCCGGCTACACCTTC.

This clonotype has a count of ten or more. The CDR3 region has the DNA TGTGCCAGCAGCTTAGGGCCGCAAGAGACCCAGTACTTC. Translation gives CASSLGPQETQYF. The J gene is TRBJ2-5, the V gene TRBV11-3; D is uncertain. The ends were cut back, 1 base at V and 2 bases at J, with 5 bases in the middle. Germline CDR1 and CDR2: SGHNT and YENEEA. CDR3 length: 13 residues.

This chain connects TRBV27 to TRBJ2-7, with TRBD1 matching 8 bases. Germline CDR1 reads MNHEY; CDR2 reads SMNVEV (reference sequence). V lost 7 bases, J lost 5 bases, and 13 bases stayed unmatched. This CDR3 region has 15 residues. The CDR3 protein is CASTLTPDRVNEQYF. CDR3 nucleotide sequence: TGTGCCAGCACCCTTACCCCGGACAGGGTCAACGAGCAGTACTTC.

This clonotype was recorded at least ten times. The chain links TRBV7-2 to TRBJ2-2, with 11 positions matching TRBD2. The CDR3 has 16 amino acids. J gave up 6 bases and V 3 bases, and 6 bases lay outside the gene matches. Germline lookup yields CDR1 SGHTA and CDR2 FQGNSA. The CDR3: CASSFSLAGDAGELFF. The CDR3 bases are TGTGCCAGCAGCTTTTCACTAGCGGGGGACGCCGGGGAGCTGTTTTTT.

This clonotype was detected many times. The chain uses TRBV30 and TRBJ2-1; TRBD1 might be the D (6 bases). CDR3 length equals 14 residues. Deletions cut 1 base from V and 5 bases from J, with 12 bases between. Germline CDR1 GTSNPN, CDR2 SVGIG (reference sequence). The DNA for the CDR3 is TGTGCCTGGAGTGGGGGGCAGCGCAACAATGAGCAGTTCTTC. Protein product: CAWSGGQRNNEQFF.

This clonotype was detected many times. The chain uses TRBV20-1 and TRBJ2-7, with D possibly TRBD1 on 6 matching bases. Trimming removed 6 bases from V and 5 bases from J, with 14 bases in between. The CDR3 totals 12 residues. Germline-derived CDR1 and CDR2 are DFQATT and SNEGSKA (reference sequence). Written as DNA, the CDR3 is TGCAGTGCGGGCCAGGGGTTCGACGAGCAGTACTTC. Translation: CSAGQGFDEQYF.

This chain connects TRBV29-1 to TRBJ2-3; unclear D gene. Germline V lookup: CDR1 SQVTM, CDR2 ANQGSEA. Deletions cut 5 bases from V and 6 bases from J, with 9 bases between. The CDR3 loop spans 11 amino acids. The CDR3 is CSVLVGDTQYF. CDR3 coding DNA: TGCAGCGTTTTAGTAGGGGATACGCAGTATTTT.

This clonotype was seen a handful of times. This chain joins TRBV30 and TRBJ2-7, with a possible D match to TRBD1 (6 bases). The CDR3 contains 15 residues. The germline CDR1 and CDR2 sequences are GTSNPN and SVGIG (reference sequence). The V and J ends lost 3 bases and 0 bases respectively, with 15 bases between them. CDR3 in amino acids: CAWSYGSQGSYEQYF. CDR3 bases: TGTGCCTGGAGCTACGGGTCACAGGGCTCCTACGAGCAGTACTTC.

In this sample, this clonotype turned up a few times. The V gene is TRBV5-1, the J gene TRBJ1-1, with TRBD1 matching over 7 bases. After removal of 4 bases from V and 4 bases from J, the junction contained 13 bases not matched to a gene. Germline CDR1 is SGHRS and CDR2 is YFSETQ. The CDR3 sequence is 16 residues long. As DNA, the CDR3 is TGCGCCAGCAGCGGCCACAGGGGTCCACTTGGCACTGAAGCTTTCTTT. It encodes CASSGHRGPLGTEAFF.

This clonotype was seen repeatedly, ten times or more. The chain joins TRBV6-2 or TRBV6-3 to TRBJ2-7; D not resolved. Germline V gives CDR1 MNHEY, CDR2 SVGEGT. V was trimmed by 3 bases and J by 3 bases, leaving 15 bases between them. The CDR3 has 15 amino acids. The CDR3 coding sequence is TGTGCCAGCAGTTATAGGCCGAATAACCTCTACGAGCAGTACTTC. Its protein is CASSYRPNNLYEQYF.

This clonotype was observed a handful of times. The CDR3 DNA is TGTGCCAGCAGAGTAACTGAAGCTTTCTTT. It encodes CASRVTEAFF. The chain couples TRBV2 to TRBJ1-1; D is uncertain. The length of the CDR3 is 10 residues. From germline, CDR1 is SNHLY and CDR2 FYNNEI. The germline V and J ends were trimmed by 6 bases and 5 bases, with 4 bases remaining between them.

The chain couples TRBV19 to TRBJ2-1, with TRBD2 matching over 13 bases. In germline, CDR1 is LNHDA, CDR2 SQIVND (reference sequence). CDR3 length: 22 residues. V lost 6 bases to trimming and J lost 1 base; unmatched junction nucleotides: 21. The CDR3 is CASRKTGTLLRTSGSSYNEQFF. The DNA of the CDR3 is TGTGCCAGTAGAAAGACAGGGACGCTCCTAAGGACTAGCGGGAGTTCCTACAATGAGCAGTTCTTC. The variable domain in full, with the rest retrieved from reference TRBV19 and TRBJ2-1, is DGGITQSPKYLFRKEGQNVTLSCEQNLNHDAMYWYRQDPGQGLRLIYYSQIVNDFQKGDIAEGYSVSREKKESFPLTVTSAQKNPTAFYLCASRKTGTLLRTSGSSYNEQFFGPGTRLTVL.

The genes are TRBV28 and TRBJ1-2; no firm D call. Trimming removed 7 bases at V and 5 bases at J, with 17 bases between. Germline V gene data show CDR1 as MDHEN and CDR2 as SYDVKM. The CDR3 has 14 amino acids. CDR3 region: CASNADGQDYGYTF. The CDR3 nucleotides read TGTGCCAGCAACGCGGACGGCCAAGATTATGGCTACACCTTC.

This clonotype was detected many times. J is TRBJ1-2 and V is TRBV18; TRBD1 matches at 7 bases. Trimming at V came to 2 bases and at J to 5 bases, leaving 5 bases not matched to a gene. The CDR3 loop spans 14 amino acids. CDR1 is KGHSH and CDR2 is LQKENI in the germline V gene. In nucleotides, the CDR3 is TGTGCCAGCTCACCATTGGGACAGAATTATGGCTACACCTTC. Translated, it gives CASSPLGQNYGYTF.